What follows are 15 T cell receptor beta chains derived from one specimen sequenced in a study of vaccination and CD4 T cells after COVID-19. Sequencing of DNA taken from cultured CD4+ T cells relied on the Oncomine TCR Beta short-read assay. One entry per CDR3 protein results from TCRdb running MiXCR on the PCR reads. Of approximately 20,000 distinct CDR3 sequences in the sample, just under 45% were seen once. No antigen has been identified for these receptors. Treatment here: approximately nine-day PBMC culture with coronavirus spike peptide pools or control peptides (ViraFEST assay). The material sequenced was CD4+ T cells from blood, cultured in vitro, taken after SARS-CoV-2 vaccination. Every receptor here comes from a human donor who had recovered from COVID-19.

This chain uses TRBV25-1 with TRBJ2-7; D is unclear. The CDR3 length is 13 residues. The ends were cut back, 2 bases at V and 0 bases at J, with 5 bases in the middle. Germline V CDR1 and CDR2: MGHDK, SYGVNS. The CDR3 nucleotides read TGTGCCAGCAGTGAACCCGGCTCCTACGAGCAGTACTTC. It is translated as CASSEPGSYEQYF.

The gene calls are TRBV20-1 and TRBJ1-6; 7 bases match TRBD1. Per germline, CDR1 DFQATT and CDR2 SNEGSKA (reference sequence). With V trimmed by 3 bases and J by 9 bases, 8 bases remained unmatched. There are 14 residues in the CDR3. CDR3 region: CSARGQGGFSPLHF. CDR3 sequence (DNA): TGCAGTGCTAGGGGGCAGGGGGGTTTTTCACCCCTCCACTTT.

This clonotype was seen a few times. CDR3 protein: CASRSTDREAQYF. CDR3 sequence (DNA): TGTGCCAGCAGATCAACGGACAGGGAGGCCCAGTACTTC. This chain links TRBV6-1 with TRBJ2-5; TRBD1 aligns across 8 bases. The CDR3 is 13 amino acids. Germline V CDR1 and CDR2: MNHNS, SASEGT. V was pared by 6 bases and J by 9 bases, with 9 bases of the junction left unmatched.

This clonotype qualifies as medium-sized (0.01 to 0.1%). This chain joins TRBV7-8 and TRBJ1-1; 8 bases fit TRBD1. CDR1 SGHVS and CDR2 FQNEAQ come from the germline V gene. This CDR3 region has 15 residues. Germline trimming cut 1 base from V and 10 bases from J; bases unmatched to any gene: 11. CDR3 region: CASSLVTGGSNRAFF. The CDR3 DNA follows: TGTGCCAGCAGCTTAGTAACAGGGGGGTCGAATCGAGCTTTCTTT.

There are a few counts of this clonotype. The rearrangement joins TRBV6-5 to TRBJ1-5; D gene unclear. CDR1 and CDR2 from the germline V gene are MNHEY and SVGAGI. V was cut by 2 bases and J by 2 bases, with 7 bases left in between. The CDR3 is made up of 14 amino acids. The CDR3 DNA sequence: TGTGCCAGCAGTTACCCTGGGGGCAATCAGCCCCAGCATTTT. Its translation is CASSYPGGNQPQHF.

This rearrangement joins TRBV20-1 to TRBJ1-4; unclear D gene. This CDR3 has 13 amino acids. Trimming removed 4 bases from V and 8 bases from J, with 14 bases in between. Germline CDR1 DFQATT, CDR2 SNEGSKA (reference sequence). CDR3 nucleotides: TGCAGTGCTACGGACGGGAATCTGGAAAAACTGTTTTTT. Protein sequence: CSATDGNLEKLFF.

DNA for the CDR3: TGTGCCAGCAGCTTCCAGAGCTATGGCTACACCTTC. Translating it yields CASSFQSYGYTF. J is TRBJ1-2 and V is TRBV7-9; unclear D gene. Per germline, CDR1 SEHNR and CDR2 FQNEAQ (reference sequence). The V and J ends lost 3 bases and 4 bases respectively, with 6 bases between them. The CDR3 sequence is 12 residues long.

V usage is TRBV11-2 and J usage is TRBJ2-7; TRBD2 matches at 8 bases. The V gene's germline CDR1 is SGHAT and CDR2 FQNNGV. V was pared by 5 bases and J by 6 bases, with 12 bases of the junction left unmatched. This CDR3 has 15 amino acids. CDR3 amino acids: CASSPPSAGVAEQYF. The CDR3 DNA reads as TGTGCCAGCAGCCCCCCCTCAGCGGGAGTGGCCGAGCAGTACTTC.

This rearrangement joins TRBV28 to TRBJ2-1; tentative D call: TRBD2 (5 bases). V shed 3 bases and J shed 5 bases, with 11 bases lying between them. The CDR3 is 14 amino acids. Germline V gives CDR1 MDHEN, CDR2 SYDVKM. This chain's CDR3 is CASSLPTSNNEQFF. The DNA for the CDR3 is TGTGCCAGCAGTTTGCCCACTAGTAACAATGAGCAGTTCTTC.

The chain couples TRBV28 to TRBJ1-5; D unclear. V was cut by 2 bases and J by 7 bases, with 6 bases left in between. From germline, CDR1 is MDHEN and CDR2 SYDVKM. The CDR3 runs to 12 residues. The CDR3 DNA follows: TGTGCCAGCAGTTTAATTTGGCAGCCCCAGCATTTT. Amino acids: CASSLIWQPQHF.

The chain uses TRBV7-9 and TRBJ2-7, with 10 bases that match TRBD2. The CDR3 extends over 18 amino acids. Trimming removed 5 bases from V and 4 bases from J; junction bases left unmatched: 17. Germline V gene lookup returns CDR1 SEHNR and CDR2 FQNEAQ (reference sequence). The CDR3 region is CASSPTGTSVLEGYEQYF. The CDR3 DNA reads TGTGCCAGCAGCCCCACCGGGACTAGCGTCTTAGAGGGGTACGAGCAGTACTTC.

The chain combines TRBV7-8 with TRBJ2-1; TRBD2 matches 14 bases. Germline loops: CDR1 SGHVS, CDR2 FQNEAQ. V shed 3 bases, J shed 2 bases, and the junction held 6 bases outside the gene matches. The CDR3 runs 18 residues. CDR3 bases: TGTGCCAGCAGCTTGGGACTAGCGGGAGTTCCTCCCTACAATGAGCAGTTCTTC. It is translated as CASSLGLAGVPPYNEQFF.

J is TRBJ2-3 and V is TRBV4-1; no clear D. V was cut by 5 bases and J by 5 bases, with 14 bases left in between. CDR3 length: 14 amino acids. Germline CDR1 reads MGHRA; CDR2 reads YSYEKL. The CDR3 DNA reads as TGCGCCAGCAGCACCCCTGGGAATAGAGATACGCAGTATTTT. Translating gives CASSTPGNRDTQYF.

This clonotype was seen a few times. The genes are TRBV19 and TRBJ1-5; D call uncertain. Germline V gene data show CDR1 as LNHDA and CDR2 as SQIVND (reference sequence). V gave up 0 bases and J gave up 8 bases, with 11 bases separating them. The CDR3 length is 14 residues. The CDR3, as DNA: TGTGCCAGTAGTATAGATAGGAGGTACGAGCCCCAGCATTTT. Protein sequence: CASSIDRRYEPQHF.

The CDR3 here is CASSDAYEQYF. DNA for the CDR3: TGTGCCAGCAGTGACGCCTACGAGCAGTACTTC. The gene calls are TRBV2 and TRBJ2-7; D is unclear. This CDR3 has 11 amino acids. The V gene's germline CDR1 is SNHLY and CDR2 FYNNEI. V gave up 3 bases and J gave up 2 bases, with 2 bases separating them.